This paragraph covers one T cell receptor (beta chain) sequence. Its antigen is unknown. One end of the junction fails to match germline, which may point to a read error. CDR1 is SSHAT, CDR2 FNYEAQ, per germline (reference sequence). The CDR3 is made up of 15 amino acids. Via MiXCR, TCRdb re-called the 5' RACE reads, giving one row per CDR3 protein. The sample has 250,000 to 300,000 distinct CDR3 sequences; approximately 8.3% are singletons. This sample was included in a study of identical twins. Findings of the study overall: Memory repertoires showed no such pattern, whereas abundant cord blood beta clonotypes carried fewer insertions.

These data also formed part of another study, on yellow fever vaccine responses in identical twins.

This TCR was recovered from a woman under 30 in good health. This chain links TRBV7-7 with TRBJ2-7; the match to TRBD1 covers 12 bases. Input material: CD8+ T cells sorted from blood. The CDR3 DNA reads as TGTGCTAGCAGCCCTGGGACAGGGGGCTCGTGGGAGCAGTACTTC. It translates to CASSPGTGGSWEQYF.